Listed below are T cell receptor beta chains from one sample, sequenced in a study of cytomegalovirus exposure and HLA in healthy donors. The table came from immunoSEQ multiplex PCR; TCRdb's copy has only in-frame clones and leaves some out. The profile shows about 150,000 clones, around 90% of them singletons. The sequencing sample was made of PBMCs. Receptor source: a woman aged 18-35 years in good health and CMV-seropositive. CDR3s include the opening cysteine and the closing phenylalanine or tryptophan. Each record gives: V gene, clone size, D gene, J gene, CDR3 protein, CDR3 DNA. D genes are given only for firm matches. Clone size is stated in some rows and not others, as once, few, many or a class when expanded.

TRBV5-4	few	.	TRBJ1-5	CASSLRGQPQHF	TGTGCCAGCAGCTTGCGTGGCCAGCCCCAGCATTTT
TRBV7-8	.	.	TRBJ2-7	CASSLVDEQYF	TGTGCCAGCAGCTTAGTCGACGAGCAGTACTTC
TRBV29-1	.	.	TRBJ2-2	CSVEIGQANTGELFF	TGCAGCGTTGAAATTGGGCAGGCGAACACCGGGGAGCTGTTTTTT
TRBV30	.	TRBD1	TRBJ2-1	CAWRKPGQGYNEQFF	TGTGCCTGGAGAAAACCGGGACAGGGGTACAATGAGCAGTTCTTC
TRBV6-5	.	.	TRBJ1-2	CASSYVPGYGYTF	TGTGCCAGCAGTTACGTACCAGGCTATGGCTACACCTTC
TRBV27	few	.	TRBJ1-4	CASSWREGEKLFF	TGTGCCAGCAGTTGGCGGGAAGGTGAAAAACTGTTTTTT
TRBV27	.	TRBD2	TRBJ2-2	CASSFPTSGSANTGELFF	TGTGCCAGCAGTTTCCCAACTAGCGGGAGCGCGAACACCGGGGAGCTGTTTTTT
TRBV10-1	.	.	TRBJ2-5	CARCPTDTKQETQYF	TGCGCGCGGTGTCCCACGGACACTAAACAAGAGACCCAGTACTTC
TRBV5-6	.	.	TRBJ1-5	CASSPGSSNQPQHF	TGTGCCAGCAGCCCGGGAAGTAGCAATCAGCCCCAGCATTTT
TRBV11-1	.	TRBD2	TRBJ2-7	CASSPGTSGSETYEQYF	TGTGCCAGCAGCCCCGGGACTAGCGGGAGTGAGACCTACGAGCAGTACTTC
TRBV2	.	TRBD2	TRBJ2-1	CASGRASYNEQFF	TGTGCCAGCGGGAGGGCCTCCTACAATGAGCAGTTCTTC
TRBV7-9	.	TRBD1	TRBJ1-5	CASSYWTGPSGNQPQHF	TGTGCCAGCAGCTATTGGACAGGGCCGTCGGGCAATCAGCCCCAGCATTTT
TRBV7-6	.	TRBD1	TRBJ1-5	CASSSVQGAQPQHF	TGTGCCAGCAGCTCCGTCCAGGGGGCACAGCCCCAGCATTTT
TRBV30	.	TRBD2	TRBJ2-7	CAWGAGTSGTYEQYF	TGTGCCTGGGGGGCTGGAACTAGCGGGACTTACGAGCAGTACTTC
TRBV28	once	TRBD2	TRBJ2-7	CASSFFSGRSYEQYF	TGTGCCAGCAGTTTCTTTAGCGGGAGAAGCTACGAGCAGTACTTC
TRBV7-6	once	TRBD1	TRBJ2-7	CASSSSGQDSYEQYF	TGTGCCAGCAGCTCCTCGGGACAGGATTCCTACGAGCAGTACTTC
TRBV29-1	.	.	TRBJ2-7	CSVFQEPYEQYF	TGCAGCGTTTTCCAGGAACCCTACGAGCAGTACTTC
TRBV7-2	.	TRBD1	TRBJ2-7	CASSSKRPGQGAREQYF	TGTGCCAGCAGCTCCAAGAGACCGGGACAGGGGGCGCGGGAGCAGTACTTC
TRBV2	.	TRBD2	TRBJ2-2	CASSRGAGELFF	TGTGCCAGCAGTCGGGGGGCCGGGGAGCTGTTTTTT
TRBV27	.	.	TRBJ1-2	CASRAEPNYGYTF	TGTGCCAGCAGGGCAGAACCTAACTATGGCTACACCTTC
TRBV11-2	.	TRBD1	TRBJ2-7	CASSLEGTGNPYEQYF	TGTGCCAGCAGCTTAGAAGGGACAGGTAACCCCTACGAGCAGTACTTC
TRBV7-2	.	TRBD2	TRBJ2-5	CASSLGLAGAGETQYF	TGTGCCAGCAGCTTAGGCCTAGCGGGAGCAGGGGAGACCCAGTACTTC